These 27 T cell receptor beta chains were all obtained from the same sample, sequenced in a study of shared clonotypes between healthy human individuals. Sequencing used immunoSEQ multiplex PCR; TCRdb keeps in-frame clones, though not all of them. This sample has about 2.4 million clones, with 93% found just once. The material sequenced was naive CD4+ T cells from PBMCs. Subset indicated: CD45RA+ positively selected. The receptors originated from a young man in good health. Some clones in this sample may be carry-over from other donors' samples.

This chain connects TRBV27 to TRBJ2-7, with unresolved D. Trimming took 10 bases from V and 3 from J, leaving 10 bases between them. The CDR3 contains 11 residues. Germline loops: CDR1 MNHEY, CDR2 SMNVEV (reference sequence). CDR3 region: CATPGIYEQYF. The CDR3 region has the DNA TGTGCCACCCCCGGCATCTACGAGCAGTACTTC.

The chain combines TRBV28 with TRBJ1-2; TRBD1 aligns across 8 bases. This CDR3 spans 14 amino acids. Trimming cost V 6 bases and J 1 base; bases outside gene matches: 4. The germline V gene encodes CDR1 MDHEN and CDR2 SYDVKM. The CDR3 here is CASRETGVNYGYTF. The CDR3 DNA reads TGTGCCAGCAGGGAGACAGGGGTTAACTATGGCTACACCTTC.

V usage is TRBV5-1 and J usage is TRBJ2-1; D is ambiguous. With 4 bases removed from V and 15 bases from J, the gap between germline ends came to 14 bases. Germline loops: CDR1 SGHRS, CDR2 YFSETQ. The CDR3 has 11 amino acids. This chain's CDR3 is CASSESAQAFF. CDR3 in DNA: TGCGCCAGCAGCGAATCAGCTCAGGCGTTCTTC.

The CDR3 nucleotides are TGTGCCAGCAGCCTCGGGACGGGAGGTTTGGAAGAGACCCAGTACTTC. This codes for CASSLGTGGLEETQYF. This chain connects TRBV9 to TRBJ2-5; TRBD2 agrees at 7 bases. Germline loops: CDR1 SGDLS, CDR2 YYNGEE. Losses at the gene ends were 4 bases for V and 3 bases for J; bases not matched to a gene: 12. The CDR3 runs to 16 residues.

This rearrangement joins TRBV7-2 to TRBJ1-5; the D is unclear. Trimming stripped 5 bases from V and 9 bases from J, with 11 bases between. Germline assignment: CDR1 SGHTA and CDR2 FQGNSA. The CDR3 contains 12 residues. CDR3 in amino acids: CASSPNLGPQHF. CDR3 DNA sequence: TGTGCCAGCAGCCCGAACCTGGGGCCCCAGCATTTT.

The V call is TRBV5-6, the J call TRBJ1-3; D unclear. The CDR3 covers 15 residues. CDR1 is SGHDT and CDR2 is YYEEEE in the germline V gene. V lost 0 bases to trimming and J lost 4 bases, with 11 bases between them. CDR3: CASSLVGPSGNTIYF. The CDR3 region has the DNA TGTGCCAGCAGCTTGGTTGGGCCCTCGGGAAACACCATATATTTT.

The J gene is TRBJ2-7, the V gene TRBV6-5; 9 bases are a match to TRBD1. The germline V gene has CDR1 MNHEY and CDR2 SVGAGI. The CDR3 runs 14 residues. Germline trimming cut 8 bases from V and 1 base from J; bases unmatched to any gene: 6. The CDR3 sequence is CASSDRGESYEQYF. CDR3 bases: TGTGCCAGCTCCGACAGGGGGGAATCCTACGAGCAGTACTTC.

V usage is TRBV7-9 and J usage is TRBJ2-2; TRBD2 agrees at 9 bases. V gave up 3 bases and J gave up 4 bases; unmatched junction bases: 6. CDR1 and CDR2 (germline): SEHNR, FQNEAQ (reference sequence). The CDR3 is 16 residues long. In DNA form, the CDR3 reads TGTGCCAGCAGCTTTACGGCAGCGGGAGGCACCGGGGAGCTGTTTTTT. Its protein is CASSFTAAGGTGELFF. The full variable domain, with the rest looked up from reference TRBV7-9 and TRBJ2-2, is DTGVSQNPRHKITKRGQNVTFRCDPISEHNRLYWYRQTLGQGPEFLTYFQNEAQLEKSRLLSDRFSAERPKGSFSTLEIQRTEQGDSAMYLCASSFTAAGGTGELFFGEGSRLTVL.

The genes are TRBV5-1 and TRBJ2-3; possible D gene TRBD2, 5 bases. The V end was cut by 3 bases, the J end by 2 bases, with 10 bases between. This CDR3 spans 14 amino acids. Germline V gene sequence: CDR1 SGHRS, CDR2 YFSETQ. The CDR3 here is CASSSSGYTDTQYF. CDR3 DNA: TGCGCCAGCAGCTCGAGCGGATACACAGATACGCAGTATTTT.

Regarding this clone: This sample includes further DNA sequences coding for the same CDR3. V usage is TRBV2 and J usage is TRBJ2-5; D might be TRBD2 (5 bases). Germline CDR1 and CDR2: SNHLY and FYNNEI. There are 12 residues in the CDR3. The V gene lost 6 bases and the J gene lost 5 bases, with 10 bases spanning the gap. CDR3 region: CASRRVGETQYF. The CDR3 nucleotides read TGTGCCAGCAGGAGGGTGGGGGAGACCCAGTACTTC.

The chain employs TRBV7-2 and TRBJ1-2; D is perhaps TRBD1 (5 bases). Deletions cut 3 bases from V and 7 bases from J, with 27 bases between. Germline V gene lookup returns CDR1 SGHTA and CDR2 FQGNSA. The CDR3 loop spans 18 amino acids. The DNA for the CDR3 is TGTGCCAGCAGCTTTTGGGCCGCGCGCAGGGCAATCTATGGTGGCTACACCTTC. Its translation: CASSFWAARRAIYGGYTF. The full variable domain, rest sourced from reference TRBV7-2 and TRBJ1-2, is GAGVSQSPSNKVTEKGKDVELRCDPISGHTALYWYRQSLGQGLEFLIYFQGNSAPDKSGLPSDRFSAERTGGSVSTLTIQRTQQEDSAVYLCASSFWAARRAIYGGYTFGSGTRLTVV.

V gene TRBV10-3 combines with J gene TRBJ1-1; no reliable D call. V was cut by 8 bases and J by 4 bases, with 17 bases left in between. The CDR3 spans 14 residues. Looked up from germline, CDR1 is ENHRY and CDR2 is SYGVKD. CDR3 in amino acids: CAIAKWGMSTEAFF. As DNA, the CDR3 is TGTGCCATCGCGAAGTGGGGTATGAGCACTGAAGCTTTCTTT.

The chain uses TRBV5-1 and TRBJ1-5, with D unclear. The CDR3 runs 16 residues. The germline CDR1 and CDR2 sequences are SGHRS and YFSETQ. Between the trimmed V and J ends, which lost 4 bases and 3 bases, there was a span of 17 bases. CDR3 protein: CASSPTVGRDNQPQHF. The CDR3 coding sequence is TGCGCCAGCAGCCCAACCGTAGGGCGAGACAATCAGCCCCAGCATTTT.

This chain joins TRBV21-1 and TRBJ2-3; the D call TRBD2 from the table was never checked on the DNA. TRBV21-1 is an annotated pseudogene. The CDR3 has 19 residues. In DNA form, the CDR3 reads TGTGCCAGCAGCACGCGCCCTAGCGGGAGGCAGGGAAGCACAGATACGCAGTATTTT. Its translation is CASSTRPSGRQGSTDTQYF.

This chain links TRBV7-9 with TRBJ2-7; 10 bases are shared with TRBD2. With 3 bases clipped from V and 4 bases from J, the junction kept 12 bases outside the gene matches. The CDR3 extends over 17 amino acids. CDR1 is SEHNR, CDR2 FQNEAQ, per germline (reference sequence). The CDR3 sequence: CASSFLAGDQLFYEQYF. In DNA, the CDR3 is TGTGCCAGCAGCTTCCTAGCGGGGGACCAACTGTTTTACGAGCAGTACTTC.

The CDR3 region has the DNA TGTGCCAGCAGTGAAACAGGGGGCGGGTACAATGAGCAGTTCTTC. Translation: CASSETGGGYNEQFF. The chain has TRBV2 and TRBJ2-1, with 9 positions matching TRBD1. The CDR3 covers 15 residues. Germline trimming cut 2 bases from V and 4 bases from J; bases unmatched to any gene: 3. Germline CDR1 SNHLY, CDR2 FYNNEI. Looking up the rest from reference TRBV2 and TRBJ2-1 gives the full variable domain: EPEVTQTPSHQVTQMGQEVILRCVPISNHLYFYWYRQILGQKVEFLVSFYNNEISEKSEIFDDQFSVERPDGSNFTLKIRSTKLEDSAMYFCASSETGGGYNEQFFGPGTRLTVL.

This clone was seen a few times. J is TRBJ1-5 and V is TRBV7-9, with 7 nucleotides matching TRBD1. Germline trimming cut 5 bases from V and 0 bases from J; bases unmatched to any gene: 4. The length of the CDR3 is 15 residues. Per germline, CDR1 SEHNR and CDR2 FQNEAQ (reference sequence). The CDR3 region has the DNA TGTGCCAGCAGCCCAGACAGGGATAGCAATCAGCCCCAGCATTTT. Protein product: CASSPDRDSNQPQHF.

The genes are TRBV5-1 and TRBJ2-1; 7 bases align to TRBD1. V lost 7 bases and J lost 7; bases outside the gene matches: 11. The CDR3 is made up of 14 amino acids. Per germline, CDR1 SGHRS and CDR2 YFSETQ. CDR3 loop: CASRKTGNPNEQFF. CDR3 sequence (DNA): TGCGCCAGCCGTAAGACAGGGAACCCAAATGAGCAGTTCTTC.

V usage is TRBV5-1 and J usage is TRBJ1-5, with D unclear. Between the trimmed V and J ends, which lost 4 bases and 7 bases, there was a span of 15 bases. The CDR3 runs 14 residues. The germline V gene encodes CDR1 SGHRS and CDR2 YFSETQ. In DNA form, the CDR3 reads TGCGCCAGCAGCCCTGATGCGGGAGGCCAGCCCCAGCATTTT. Amino acids: CASSPDAGGQPQHF.

The rearrangement links TRBV5-1 to TRBJ2-7; 8 bases line up with TRBD2. V shed 4 bases, J shed 4 bases, and the junction held 4 bases outside the gene matches. CDR3 length: 13 residues. The germline gives CDR1 SGHRS, CDR2 YFSETQ. The CDR3 spells CASSPRGGYEQYF. The CDR3 nucleotides read TGCGCCAGCAGCCCCCGCGGGGGGTACGAGCAGTACTTC.

This clone came up a few times. The chain is built from TRBV2 and TRBJ1-1, with a tentative D call TRBD1 (5 bases). The V end lost 8 bases, the J end lost 5 bases, and 15 bases lay between the germline ends. This CDR3 is built from 13 residues. Germline-derived CDR1 and CDR2 are SNHLY and FYNNEI. The CDR3 is CASQPVGGTEAFF. DNA for the CDR3: TGTGCCAGCCAACCCGTCGGGGGAACTGAAGCTTTCTTT.

The gene calls are TRBV9 and TRBJ2-3, with 7 bases identical to TRBD1. Germline lookup yields CDR1 SGDLS and CDR2 YYNGEE. Trimming cost V 1 base and J 4 bases; bases outside gene matches: 6. The CDR3 length is 15 residues. The CDR3 here is CASSVIGQGADTQYF. The CDR3 DNA reads as TGTGCCAGCAGCGTAATTGGGCAGGGGGCAGATACGCAGTATTTT.

As DNA, the CDR3 is TGTGCCAGCAGCTTGGCGCGCTATGGCTACACCTTC. It translates to CASSLARYGYTF. The chain has TRBV5-8 and TRBJ1-2; D uncertain. Germline CDR1 is SGHTS and CDR2 is YDEGEE. This CDR3 has 12 residues. The V and J ends lost 0 bases and 4 bases respectively, with 4 bases between them.

The chain recombines TRBV5-1 with TRBJ2-7; D not resolved. The germline gives CDR1 SGHRS, CDR2 YFSETQ. The CDR3 runs 13 residues. Trimming cost V 4 bases and J 4 bases, with 12 bases left between them. The CDR3 is CASSHGTPYEQYF. CDR3 bases: TGCGCCAGCAGCCACGGAACCCCTTACGAGCAGTACTTC.

On this clone: Other DNA sequences in the same sample also yield this CDR3. CDR3 DNA sequence: TGTGCCAGCTCTCTCGGACAGGGCTACGAGCAGTACTTC. This gives the protein CASSLGQGYEQYF. The chain combines TRBV18 with TRBJ2-7; 8 nucleotides match TRBD1. CDR1 KGHSH and CDR2 LQKENI come from the germline V gene. J gave up 3 bases and V 6 bases, and 4 bases lay outside the gene matches. The CDR3 totals 13 residues.

This rearrangement joins TRBV7-2 to TRBJ1-2; 7 bases line up with TRBD1. V lost 5 bases and J lost 9; bases outside the gene matches: 6. The CDR3 runs to 12 residues. Germline values: CDR1 SGHTA, CDR2 FQGNSA. In nucleotides, the CDR3 is TGTGCCAGCAGCAAAGACAGGGAAAGCTACACCTTC. This translates into CASSKDRESYTF.

The chain carries TRBV28 and TRBJ2-5, with D possibly TRBD1 on 5 matching bases. The tail of the sequence fits TRBJ2-7 better, so the J call may be wrong. Germline assignment: CDR1 MDHEN and CDR2 SYDVKM. The CDR3 has 14 amino acids. CDR3 DNA sequence: TGTGCCAGCAGTACCAGGGTTAGCTCCTACGAGCAGTACTTC. Its protein is CASSTRVSSYEQYF.